A single sample is the source of the 14 T cell receptor beta chains below, sequenced in a study of blood T cell repertoires in COVID-19. Clones were sequenced by immunoSEQ multiplex PCR, and TCRdb holds only the in-frame ones, with some missing. The profile covers 150,000 to 200,000 clones, with around four fifths appearing a single time and 3.6% taken by the ten largest. The specimen sequenced was PBMCs or T cells enriched from blood (not recorded which). These receptors all stem from a woman in her fifties or sixties in a cohort exposed to, infected with or recovered from COVID-19 (not recorded which).

The chain employs TRBV2 and TRBJ1-3; D unclear. The CDR3 extends over 12 amino acids. Deletions cut 8 bases from V and 0 bases from J, with 5 bases between. Germline loops: CDR1 SNHLY, CDR2 FYNNEI. The CDR3 DNA reads as TGTGCCAGCCATAGCTCTGGAAACACCATATATTTT. Translation gives CASHSSGNTIYF.

The genes are TRBV3-1 (or the pseudogene TRBV3-2) and TRBJ1-6; 7 positions agree with TRBD1. The V segment lost 1 base and the J segment 5 bases; nucleotides outside the gene matches: 11. The length of the CDR3 is 18 residues. Per germline, CDR1 LGHDT and CDR2 YNNKEL (reference sequence). CDR3 sequence reads: CASSQAVGTGANNSPLHF. CDR3 nucleotides: TGTGCCAGCAGCCAAGCGGTCGGAACAGGGGCAAATAATTCACCCCTCCACTTT.

The chain employs TRBV3-1 (or the pseudogene TRBV3-2) and TRBJ2-5; maybe TRBD1 (5 bases). CDR1 LGHDT and CDR2 YNNKEL come from the germline V gene (reference sequence). This CDR3 region has 14 residues. Trimming left V 3 bases short and J 5 bases short, with 13 bases between. In DNA form, the CDR3 reads TGTGCCAGCAGCCACATTCAGGGCAGGGAGACCCAGTACTTC. This sequence encodes CASSHIQGRETQYF.

The rearrangement uses TRBV4-3 and TRBJ2-1; TRBD2 is a possible D gene (5 bases). The V and J ends lost 0 bases and 6 bases respectively, with 9 bases between them. CDR1 is LGHNA and CDR2 is YSLEER in the germline V gene. The CDR3 is 14 residues long. The chain's CDR3 is CASSQDRGSNEQFF. For the CDR3, the DNA is TGCGCCAGCAGCCAAGATCGGGGTAGCAATGAGCAGTTCTTC.

The chain carries TRBV10-3 and TRBJ1-6; tentative D call: TRBD1 (6 bases). V lost 4 bases, J lost 7 bases, and 14 bases lay in between. CDR1 is ENHRY, CDR2 SYGVKD, per germline. The CDR3 runs to 15 residues. DNA of the CDR3: TGTGCCATCAGTGGCACAGGGAAATCGAATTCACCCCTCCACTTT. Amino acids: CAISGTGKSNSPLHF.

CDR3 residues: CASSPQGMEEKLFF. The CDR3 DNA reads TGTGCCAGCAGCCCACAGGGTATGGAGGAAAAACTGTTTTTT. V gene TRBV7-2 combines with J gene TRBJ1-4; tentatively, D is TRBD1 (6 bases). The V end lost 5 bases, the J end lost 8 bases, and 15 bases lay between the germline ends. CDR1 SGHTA and CDR2 FQGNSA come from the germline V gene. The CDR3 consists of 14 residues.

The chain is built from TRBV29-1 and TRBJ2-7, with 8 bases identical to TRBD1. CDR3 length: 14 amino acids. CDR1 and CDR2 from the germline V gene are SQVTM and ANQGSEA. The ends lost 2 bases at V and 3 bases at J; junction bases unmatched: 6. Written as DNA, the CDR3 is TGCAGCGTTGAAACAGGGGGTAGTCTCTACGAGCAGTACTTC. Amino acids: CSVETGGSLYEQYF.

J is TRBJ2-1 and V is TRBV5-1, with 8 bases fitting TRBD1. Germline assignment: CDR1 SGHRS and CDR2 YFSETQ. Trimming removed 4 bases from V and 6 bases from J; junction bases left unmatched: 9. The CDR3 is 15 residues long. The CDR3 loop reads CASSPGTGSTNEQFF. As DNA, the CDR3 is TGCGCCAGCAGCCCTGGGACAGGATCAACCAATGAGCAGTTCTTC.

The J gene is TRBJ1-2, the V gene TRBV6-6; 11 nucleotides match TRBD1. The CDR3 is 15 amino acids. J lost 6 bases, V lost 5 bases, and 8 bases had no gene match. The germline V gene encodes CDR1 MNHNY and CDR2 SVGAGI (reference sequence). CDR3 DNA sequence: TGTGCCAGCAGTAACCCGGGACAGGGGGTACATGGCTACACCTTC. Its translation: CASSNPGQGVHGYTF.

The chain uses TRBV3-1 (or the pseudogene TRBV3-2) and TRBJ2-7; D gene unclear. Germline lookup yields CDR1 LGHDT and CDR2 YNNKEL (reference sequence). This CDR3 has 13 residues. V lost 0 bases to trimming and J lost 4 bases, with 7 bases between them. The CDR3 spells CASSQDIMYEQYF. The CDR3, as DNA: TGTGCCAGCAGCCAAGATATTATGTACGAGCAGTACTTC.

This clone was observed once. V gene TRBV18 combines with J gene TRBJ1-5; 7 bases line up with TRBD1. The germline V gene encodes CDR1 KGHSH and CDR2 LQKENI. CDR3 size: 14 residues. Trimming took 4 bases from V and 5 from J; bases not matched to a gene: 5. DNA of the CDR3: TGTGCCAGCTCACGGAACAGGGGAGATCAGCCCCAGCATTTT. As protein: CASSRNRGDQPQHF.

The rearrangement uses TRBV9 and TRBJ2-7; D perhaps matches TRBD1 (7 bases). The V end lost 5 bases, the J end lost 3 bases, and 15 bases lay between the germline ends. CDR1 SGDLS and CDR2 YYNGEE come from the germline V gene. The CDR3 spans 14 residues. The DNA for the CDR3 is TGTGCCAGCAGTGACAACAGGGGAGGCTACGAGCAGTACTTC. Translating gives CASSDNRGGYEQYF.

The chain has TRBV9 and TRBJ1-3, with TRBD1 matching over 8 bases. Trimming removed 0 bases from V and 0 bases from J; junction bases left unmatched: 11. Per germline, CDR1 SGDLS and CDR2 YYNGEE. The CDR3 totals 19 residues. The CDR3 loop is CASSVGFSDRGFSGNTIYF. The CDR3 nucleotides read TGTGCCAGCAGCGTAGGGTTTTCTGACAGGGGCTTCTCTGGAAACACCATATATTTT.

This clone was recorded only once. The gene calls are TRBV28 and TRBJ2-1; weak D call: TRBD2 (5 bases). CDR3 length: 17 amino acids. Trimming removed 7 bases at V and 0 bases at J, with 19 bases between. Germline V gene data show CDR1 as MDHEN and CDR2 as SYDVKM. As DNA, the CDR3 is TGTGCCAGCACCGGGGATTCCCTAGGGAGCTCCTACAATGAGCAGTTCTTC. Its translation: CASTGDSLGSSYNEQFF.